Sequencing of this TCR beta chain was carried out in a study of OX40 agonist ivuxolimab in advanced cancers. Study as a whole: There were three patients with partial responses, one having hepatocellular carcinoma and two cutaneous melanoma. Findings and caveats of the study: Some nonresponders additionally presented with little normalized T-cell clonal expansion. In the expanded peripheral T cells, antigen specificity was never determined.

Points on this clone: The antigen is not known.

The trim removed 5 bases at V and 4 bases at J, leaving 13 bases unmatched. The CDR3 has 17 amino acids. Looked up from germline, CDR1 is SEHNR and CDR2 is FQNEAQ (reference sequence). Sequencing was performed with immunoSEQ multiplex PCR; in TCRdb, only in-frame clones are kept and a portion is missing. The profile shows roughly 66,000 clones, roughly four fifths of them singletons. The V call is TRBV7-9, the J call TRBJ1-1; 10 nucleotides agree with TRBD1. The TCR comes from an adult with an advanced solid tumor such as melanoma, head and neck, liver or kidney cancer. This specimen was CD4+ or CD8+ T cells sorted from blood, taken in a trial of the OX40 agonist ivuxolimab. The DNA of the CDR3 is TGTGCCAGCAGCGGGACCGGGACAGGGGATCTGAGCACTGAAGCTTTCTTT. This codes for CASSGTGTGDLSTEAFF.